Included here is one T cell receptor (beta chain) sequence, with context. As yet, its antigen is unknown. Per germline, CDR1 SGHRS and CDR2 YFSETQ. V trimming: 9 bases; J trimming: 4 bases; junction bases outside the gene matches: 6. This CDR3 is built from 15 residues. The sample comes from a study of T cells in Graves' hyperthyroidism and ophthalmopathy. The study, taken as a whole, reports: A 13 V-J model separated ophthalmopathy from stable hyperthyroidism.

The definition of stable Graves' hyperthyroidism was no ophthalmopathy progression within 18 months. RNA transcripts were the template for amplifying TCR beta CDR3 regions. The study used the HTBI primer set for a first-round RT-PCR of the TCR CDR3. TCRdb reanalysed the multiplex PCR reads using MiXCR and keeps one entry per CDR3 protein. Seen here are under 350,000 distinct CDR3 sequences, around 23% observed once, and the top ten hold around 50%. This chain uses TRBV5-1 with TRBJ2-1; 14 positions agree with TRBD2. This clonotype was sampled from a woman in her fifties or sixties with Graves' hyperthyroidism. Specimen: blood. The CDR3 spells CATTTSGGGYNEQFF. The CDR3 nucleotides read TGCGCCACTACGACTAGCGGGGGGGGGTACAATGAGCAGTTCTTC.